Each of the 13 T cell receptor beta chains below was sequenced from the same sample in a study of blood T cell repertoires in COVID-19. The protocol was immunoSEQ multiplex PCR, while the TCRdb copy is restricted to in-frame clones and leaves out a portion. The sample consists of a few hundred thousand clones, about nine tenths of them appearing once. Sample: peripheral blood. The receptors originated from a man in his forties who had recovered from COVID-19.

The chain combines TRBV5-1 with TRBJ2-7; D is unresolved. The CDR3 runs to 13 residues. From germline, CDR1 is SGHRS and CDR2 YFSETQ. Deletions cut 1 base from V and 2 bases from J, with 7 bases between. The DNA of the CDR3 is TGCGCCAGCAGCTTGAACGGAGCCTACGAGCAGTACTTC. Translating gives CASSLNGAYEQYF.

This chain joins TRBV19 and TRBJ1-2; D is possibly TRBD1 (6 bases). CDR1 and CDR2 from the germline V gene are LNHDA and SQIVND (reference sequence). The CDR3 spans 13 residues. Trimming removed 2 bases at V and 2 bases at J, with 6 bases between. The CDR3 is CASSIQGNYGYTF. CDR3 DNA sequence: TGTGCCAGTAGTATACAGGGGAACTATGGCTACACCTTC.

This chain connects TRBV5-6 to TRBJ1-2, with a weak D call TRBD1 (6 bases). V lost 5 bases and J lost 8, with 16 bases in between. The length of the CDR3 is 13 residues. Germline V gene sequence: CDR1 SGHDT, CDR2 YYEEEE. For the CDR3, the DNA is TGTGCCAGCAGTCGCGACAGGATGGGCGGCTACACCTTC. Protein: CASSRDRMGGYTF.

The V call is TRBV5-1, the J call TRBJ2-7, with 9 nucleotides matching TRBD1. Germline CDR1 SGHRS, CDR2 YFSETQ. The CDR3 is made up of 14 amino acids. V trimming: 3 bases; J trimming: 5 bases; junction bases outside the gene matches: 6. The CDR3 sequence is CASSSPGTGNEQYF. Here the CDR3 DNA reads TGCGCCAGCAGCTCCCCCGGGACAGGGAACGAGCAGTACTTC. Together with reference TRBV5-1 and TRBJ2-7, the CDR3 gives the full variable domain: KAGVTQTPRYLIKTRGQQVTLSCSPISGHRSVSWYQQTPGQGLQFLFEYFSETQRNKGNFPGRFSGRQFSNSRSEMNVSTLELGDSALYLCASSSPGTGNEQYFGPGTRLTVT.

The rearrangement links TRBV5-8 to TRBJ2-5; 7 bases are shared with TRBD1. CDR3 length equals 14 residues. CDR1 SGHTS and CDR2 YDEGEE come from the germline V gene. J lost 4 bases, V lost 0 bases, and 3 bases had no gene match. CDR3 nucleotides: TGTGCCAGCAGCTTGGGACAGGGAATAGAGACCCAGTACTTC. Protein product: CASSLGQGIETQYF.

The chain employs TRBV6-5 and TRBJ1-2, with 7 positions matching TRBD1. This CDR3 has 13 amino acids. The germline V gene has CDR1 MNHEY and CDR2 SVGAGI. V lost 11 bases to trimming and J lost 4 bases; unmatched junction nucleotides: 10. The CDR3 nucleotides are TGTGCCTCTGGGGGACAGTCTCCCTATGGCTACACCTTC. This encodes CASGGQSPYGYTF.

This chain connects TRBV10-3 to TRBJ2-5, with TRBD2 identical over 14 bases. In germline, CDR1 is ENHRY, CDR2 SYGVKD. V lost 8 bases to trimming and J lost 1 base; unmatched junction nucleotides: 3. The CDR3 has 15 amino acids. In nucleotides, the CDR3 is TGTGCCATCGGGACTAGCGGGGGCCCCCAAGAGACCCAGTACTTC. This encodes CAIGTSGGPQETQYF.

The CDR3 nucleotides read TGTGCCAGCAGCTTGGACAGGGGGAGGGGAGATACGCAGTATTTT. Translating it yields CASSLDRGRGDTQYF. The chain combines TRBV7-2 with TRBJ2-3; 10 positions match TRBD1. CDR3 length: 15 residues. The trim removed 3 bases at V and 5 bases at J, leaving 5 bases unmatched. Germline CDR1 SGHTA, CDR2 FQGNSA.

The chain employs TRBV7-8 and TRBJ2-7; D may be TRBD1 (5 bases). This CDR3 spans 15 amino acids. Looked up from germline, CDR1 is SGHVS and CDR2 is FQNEAQ. Trimming shortened V by 0 bases and J by 7 bases, and 16 bases separated the two germline ends. The CDR3 spells CASSLASAGSREQYF. The CDR3 DNA reads as TGTGCCAGCAGCTTAGCGTCGGCAGGGTCGAGGGAGCAGTACTTC.

V and J are TRBV5-1 and TRBJ2-7; 9 bases agree with TRBD2. Per the germline V gene, CDR1 is SGHRS and CDR2 is YFSETQ. This CDR3 comprises 16 residues. The ends lost 0 bases at V and 9 bases at J; junction bases unmatched: 13. CDR3 loop: CASSLGASSGMSGQYF. Written as DNA, the CDR3 is TGCGCCAGCAGCTTGGGTGCGTCTAGCGGGATGTCTGGGCAGTACTTC.

This clone was picked up a small number of times. CDR3 nucleotides: TGCGCCAGCAGCTTGGGTAGCGGGAGTGGAGATACGCAGTATTTT. Protein product: CASSLGSGSGDTQYF. The rearrangement uses TRBV5-1 and TRBJ2-3, with TRBD2 identical over 9 bases. The junction had 4 bases not matched to a gene; V was cut back by 0 bases and J by 5 bases. The CDR3 is 15 amino acids. CDR1 SGHRS and CDR2 YFSETQ come from the germline V gene.

Only one count was recorded for this clone. The chain recombines TRBV6-6 with TRBJ2-1, with 9 positions matching TRBD1. CDR3 size: 15 residues. In germline, CDR1 is MNHNY, CDR2 SVGAGI (reference sequence). V dropped 8 bases and J dropped 6; count of bases not matched to a gene: 11. CDR3 residues: CASQHPGQGFNEQFF. The CDR3 DNA follows: TGTGCCAGCCAACACCCGGGACAGGGATTCAATGAGCAGTTCTTC.

The chain uses TRBV7-9 and TRBJ2-3; 12 bases map to TRBD1. Germline assignment: CDR1 SEHNR and CDR2 FQNEAQ (reference sequence). The V and J ends lost 5 bases and 2 bases, in that order; junction bases with no gene match: 2. The CDR3 is made up of 15 amino acids. The CDR3 DNA is TGTGCCAGCAGCATGGGACAGGGGGCCACAGATACGCAGTATTTT. It translates to CASSMGQGATDTQYF.